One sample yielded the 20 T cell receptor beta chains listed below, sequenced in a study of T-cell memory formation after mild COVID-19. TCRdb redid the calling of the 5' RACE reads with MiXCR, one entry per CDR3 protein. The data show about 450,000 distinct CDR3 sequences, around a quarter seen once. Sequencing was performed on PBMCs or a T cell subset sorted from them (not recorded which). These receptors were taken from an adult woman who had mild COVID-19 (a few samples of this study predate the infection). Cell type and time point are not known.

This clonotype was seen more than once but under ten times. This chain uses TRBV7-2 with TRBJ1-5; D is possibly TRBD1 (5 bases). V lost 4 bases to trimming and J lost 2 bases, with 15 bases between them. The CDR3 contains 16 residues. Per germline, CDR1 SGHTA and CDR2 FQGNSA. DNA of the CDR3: TGTGCCAGCAGCTCGCTAGGGGAAGCGGGCAATCAGCCCCAGCATTTT. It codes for CASSSLGEAGNQPQHF.

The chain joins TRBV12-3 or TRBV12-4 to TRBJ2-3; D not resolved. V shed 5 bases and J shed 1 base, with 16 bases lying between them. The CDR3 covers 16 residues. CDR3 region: CASSPRASWGTDTQYF. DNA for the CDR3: TGTGCCAGCAGTCCCCGGGCCTCGTGGGGCACAGATACGCAGTATTTT.

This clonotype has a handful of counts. CDR3: CASGLFSYEQYF. The DNA of the CDR3 is TGTGCCAGCGGTTTATTTTCCTACGAGCAGTACTTC. The chain joins TRBV3-1 to TRBJ2-7; D uncertain. This CDR3 has 12 residues. V dropped 8 bases and J dropped 1 base, with 9 bases sitting between them. Per the germline V gene, CDR1 is LGHDT and CDR2 is YNNKEL (reference sequence).

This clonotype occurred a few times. CDR3 coding DNA: TGTGCCAGCACAATCATAGGGGGAGGGCTCATTGGTGAGCAGTTCTTC. Protein: CASTIIGGGLIGEQFF. The chain has TRBV12-3 or TRBV12-4 and TRBJ2-1, with D possibly matching TRBD2 (7 bases). The ends were cut back, 7 bases at V and 9 bases at J, with 25 bases in the middle. This CDR3 spans 16 amino acids.

The CDR3 protein is CASSTGTGTYNEQFF. CDR3 coding DNA: TGTGCCAGTAGTACCGGGACAGGAACATACAATGAGCAGTTCTTC. This chain links TRBV19 with TRBJ2-1, with 8 bases aligning to TRBD1. The CDR3 loop spans 15 amino acids. Germline CDR1 is LNHDA and CDR2 is SQIVND (reference sequence). V lost 4 bases and J lost 4; bases outside the gene matches: 6.

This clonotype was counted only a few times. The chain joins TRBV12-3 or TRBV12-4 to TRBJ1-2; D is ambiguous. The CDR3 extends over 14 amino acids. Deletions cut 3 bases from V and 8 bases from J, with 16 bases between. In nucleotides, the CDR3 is TGTGCCAGCAGTTTTCGCTTCGGTTCAGAAGGCTACACCTTC. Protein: CASSFRFGSEGYTF.

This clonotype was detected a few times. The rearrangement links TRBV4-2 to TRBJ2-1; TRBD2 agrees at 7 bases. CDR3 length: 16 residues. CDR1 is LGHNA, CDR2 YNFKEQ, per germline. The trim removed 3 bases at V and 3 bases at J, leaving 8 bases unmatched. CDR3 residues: CASSHDSGVRYNEQFF. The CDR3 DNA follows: TGTGCCAGCAGCCATGACAGCGGGGTGCGCTACAATGAGCAGTTCTTC.

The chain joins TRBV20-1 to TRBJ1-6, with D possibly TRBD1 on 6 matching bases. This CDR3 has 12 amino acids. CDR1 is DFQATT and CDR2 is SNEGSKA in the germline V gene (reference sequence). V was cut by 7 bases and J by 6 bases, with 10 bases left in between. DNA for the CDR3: TGCAGTGGCCAGGGGACTAATTCACCCCTCCACTTT. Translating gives CSGQGTNSPLHF.

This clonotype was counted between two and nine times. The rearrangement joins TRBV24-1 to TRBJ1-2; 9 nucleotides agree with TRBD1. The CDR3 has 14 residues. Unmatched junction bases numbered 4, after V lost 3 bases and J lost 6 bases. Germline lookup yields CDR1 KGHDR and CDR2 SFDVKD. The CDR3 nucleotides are TGTGCCACCAGTGATAGTTGGACAGGGGATGGCTACACCTTC. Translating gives CATSDSWTGDGYTF.

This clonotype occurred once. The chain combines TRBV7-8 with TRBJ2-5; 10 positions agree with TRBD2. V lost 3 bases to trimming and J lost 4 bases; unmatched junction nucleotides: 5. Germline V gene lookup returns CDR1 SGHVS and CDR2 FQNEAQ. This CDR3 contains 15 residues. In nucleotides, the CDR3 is TGTGCCAGCAGCTTTGGAAGCGGGGGGGGAGAGACCCAGTACTTC. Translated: CASSFGSGGGETQYF. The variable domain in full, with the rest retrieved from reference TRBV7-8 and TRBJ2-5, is GAGVSQSPRYKVAKRGQDVALRCDPISGHVSLFWYQQALGQGPEFLTYFQNEAQLDKSGLPSDRFFAERPEGSVSTLKIQRTQQEDSAVYLCASSFGSGGGETQYFGPGTRLLVL.

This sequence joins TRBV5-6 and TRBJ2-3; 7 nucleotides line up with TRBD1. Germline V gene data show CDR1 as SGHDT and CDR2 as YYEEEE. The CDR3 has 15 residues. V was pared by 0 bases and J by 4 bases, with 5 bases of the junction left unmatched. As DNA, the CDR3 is TGTGCCAGCAGCTTGGTATTGCAGGGGGCAGATACGCAGTATTTT. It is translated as CASSLVLQGADTQYF.

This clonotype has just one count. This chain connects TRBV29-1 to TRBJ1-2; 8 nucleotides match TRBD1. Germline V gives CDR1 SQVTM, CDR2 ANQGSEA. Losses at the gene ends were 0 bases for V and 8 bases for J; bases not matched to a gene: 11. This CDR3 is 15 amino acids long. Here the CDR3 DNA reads TGCAGCGTTGAAGATCAGGACAGGGCACGGCAAGGCTACACCTTC. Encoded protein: CSVEDQDRARQGYTF.

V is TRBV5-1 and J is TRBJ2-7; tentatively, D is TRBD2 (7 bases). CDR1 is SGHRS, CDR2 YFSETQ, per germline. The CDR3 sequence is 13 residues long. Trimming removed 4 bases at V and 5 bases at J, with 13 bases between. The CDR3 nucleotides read TGCGCCAGCAGCGGGAGGGGGTTCGACGAGCAGTACTTC. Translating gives CASSGRGFDEQYF.

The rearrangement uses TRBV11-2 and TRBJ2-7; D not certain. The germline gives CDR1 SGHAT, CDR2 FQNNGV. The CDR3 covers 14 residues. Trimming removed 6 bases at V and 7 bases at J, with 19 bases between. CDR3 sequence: CASRTGPVSREQYF. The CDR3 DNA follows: TGTGCCAGCAGAACCGGACCGGTCTCCCGGGAGCAGTACTTC.

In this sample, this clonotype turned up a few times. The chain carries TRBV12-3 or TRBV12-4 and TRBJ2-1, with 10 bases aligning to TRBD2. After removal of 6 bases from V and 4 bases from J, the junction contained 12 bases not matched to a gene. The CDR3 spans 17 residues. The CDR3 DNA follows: TGTGCCAGCAGCCAGTCTAGCGGGAGAGGTCCTTACAATGAGCAGTTCTTC. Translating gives CASSQSSGRGPYNEQFF.

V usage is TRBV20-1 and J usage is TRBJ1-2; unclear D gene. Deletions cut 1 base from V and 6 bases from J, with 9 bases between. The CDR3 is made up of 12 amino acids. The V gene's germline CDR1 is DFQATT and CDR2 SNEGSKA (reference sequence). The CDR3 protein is CSARVAPNGYTF. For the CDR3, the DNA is TGCAGTGCTAGAGTGGCTCCCAATGGCTACACCTTC.

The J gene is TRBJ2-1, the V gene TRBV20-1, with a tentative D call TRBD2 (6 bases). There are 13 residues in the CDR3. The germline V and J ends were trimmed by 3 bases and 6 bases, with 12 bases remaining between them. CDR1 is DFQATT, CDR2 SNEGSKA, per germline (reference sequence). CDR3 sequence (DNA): TGCAGTGCTAGCTCGGCGGGACGCAATGAGCAGTTCTTC. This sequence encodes CSASSAGRNEQFF.

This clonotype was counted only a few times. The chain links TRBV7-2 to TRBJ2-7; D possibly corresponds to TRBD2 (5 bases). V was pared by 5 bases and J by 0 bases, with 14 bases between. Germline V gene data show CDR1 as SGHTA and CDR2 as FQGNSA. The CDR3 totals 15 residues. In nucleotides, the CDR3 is TGTGCCAGCAGCATCGAGGCTGGGAGCTCCTACGAGCAGTACTTC. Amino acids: CASSIEAGSSYEQYF.

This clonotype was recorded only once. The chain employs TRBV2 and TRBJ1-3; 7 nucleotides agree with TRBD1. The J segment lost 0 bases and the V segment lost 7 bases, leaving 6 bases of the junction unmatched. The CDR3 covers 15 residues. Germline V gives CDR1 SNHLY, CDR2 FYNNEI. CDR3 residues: CASTSQGVSGNTIYF. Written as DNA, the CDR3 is TGTGCCAGCACCAGCCAGGGGGTCTCTGGAAACACCATATATTTT. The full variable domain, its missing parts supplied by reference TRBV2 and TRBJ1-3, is EPEVTQTPSHQVTQMGQEVILRCVPISNHLYFYWYRQILGQKVEFLVSFYNNEISEKSEIFDDQFSVERPDGSNFTLKIRSTKLEDSAMYFCASTSQGVSGNTIYFGEGSWLTVV.

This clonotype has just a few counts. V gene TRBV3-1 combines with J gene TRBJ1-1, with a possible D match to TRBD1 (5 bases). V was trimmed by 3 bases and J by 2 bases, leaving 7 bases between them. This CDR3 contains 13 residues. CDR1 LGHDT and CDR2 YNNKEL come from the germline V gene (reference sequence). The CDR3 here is CASSHQGNTEAFF. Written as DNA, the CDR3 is TGTGCCAGCAGCCATCAGGGTAACACTGAAGCTTTCTTT.